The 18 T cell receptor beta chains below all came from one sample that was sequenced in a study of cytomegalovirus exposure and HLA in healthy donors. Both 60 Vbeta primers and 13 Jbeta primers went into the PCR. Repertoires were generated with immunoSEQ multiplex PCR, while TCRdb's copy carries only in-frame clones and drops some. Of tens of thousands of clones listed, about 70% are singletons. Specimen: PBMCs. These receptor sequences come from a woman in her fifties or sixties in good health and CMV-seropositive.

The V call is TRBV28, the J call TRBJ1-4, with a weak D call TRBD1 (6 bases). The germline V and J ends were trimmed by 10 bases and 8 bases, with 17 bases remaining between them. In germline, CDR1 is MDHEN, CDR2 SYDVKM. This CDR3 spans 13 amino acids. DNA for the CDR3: TGTGCCACCACGCCCAGGGGTTGGGAAAAACTGTTTTTT. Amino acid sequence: CATTPRGWEKLFF.

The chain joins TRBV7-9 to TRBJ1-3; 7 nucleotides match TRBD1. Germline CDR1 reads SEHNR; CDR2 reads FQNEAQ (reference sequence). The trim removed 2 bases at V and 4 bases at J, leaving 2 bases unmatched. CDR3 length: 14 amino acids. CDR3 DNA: TGTGCCAGCAGCTTAACAGGGGCAGGAAACACCATATATTTT. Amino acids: CASSLTGAGNTIYF.

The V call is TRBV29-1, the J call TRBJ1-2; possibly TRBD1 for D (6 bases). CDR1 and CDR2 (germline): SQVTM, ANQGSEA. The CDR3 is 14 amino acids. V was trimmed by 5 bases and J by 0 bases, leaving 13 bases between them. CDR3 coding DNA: TGCAGCGTTCCGACAGGAGAAGCTAACTATGGCTACACCTTC. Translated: CSVPTGEANYGYTF.

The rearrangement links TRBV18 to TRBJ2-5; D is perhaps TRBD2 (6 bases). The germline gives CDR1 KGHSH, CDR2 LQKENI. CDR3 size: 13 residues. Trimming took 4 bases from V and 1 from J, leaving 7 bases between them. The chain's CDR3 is CASSREVQETQYF. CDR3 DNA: TGTGCCAGCTCACGGGAGGTCCAAGAGACCCAGTACTTC. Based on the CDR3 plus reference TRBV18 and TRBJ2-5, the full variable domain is NAGVMQNPRHLVRRRGQEARLRCSPMKGHSHVYWYRQLPEEGLKFMVYLQKENIIDESGMPKERFSAEFPKEGPSILRIQQVVRGDSAAYFCASSREVQETQYFGPGTRLLVL.

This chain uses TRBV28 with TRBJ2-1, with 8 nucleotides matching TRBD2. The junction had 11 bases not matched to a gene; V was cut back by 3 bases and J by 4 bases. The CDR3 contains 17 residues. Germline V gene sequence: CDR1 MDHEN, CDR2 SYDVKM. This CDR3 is CASSLGRGREVYNEQFF. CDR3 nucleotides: TGTGCCAGCAGTTTGGGGCGAGGGCGGGAGGTGTACAATGAGCAGTTCTTC.

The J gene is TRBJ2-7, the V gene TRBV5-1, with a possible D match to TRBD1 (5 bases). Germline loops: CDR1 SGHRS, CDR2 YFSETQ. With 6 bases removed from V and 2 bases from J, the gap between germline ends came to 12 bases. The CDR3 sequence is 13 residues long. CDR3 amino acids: CASKGRQTYEQYF. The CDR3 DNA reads TGCGCCAGCAAAGGTCGACAGACCTACGAGCAGTACTTC.

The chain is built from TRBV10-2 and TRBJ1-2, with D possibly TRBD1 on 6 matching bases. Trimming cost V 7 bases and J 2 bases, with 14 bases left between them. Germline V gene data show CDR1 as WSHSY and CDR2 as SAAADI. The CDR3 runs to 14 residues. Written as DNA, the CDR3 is TGCGCCAGCACTCTCGACAGGTACAACTATGGCTACACCTTC. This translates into CASTLDRYNYGYTF.

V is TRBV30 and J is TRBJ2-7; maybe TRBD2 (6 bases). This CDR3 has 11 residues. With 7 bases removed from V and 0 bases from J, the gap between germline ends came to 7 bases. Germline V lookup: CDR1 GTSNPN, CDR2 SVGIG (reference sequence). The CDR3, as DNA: TGTGCCTCTAGCGTCTCCTACGAGCAGTACTTC. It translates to CASSVSYEQYF.

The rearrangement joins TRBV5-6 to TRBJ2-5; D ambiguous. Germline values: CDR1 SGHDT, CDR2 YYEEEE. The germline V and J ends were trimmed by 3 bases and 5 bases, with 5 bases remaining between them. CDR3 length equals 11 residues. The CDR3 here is CASSWAETQYF. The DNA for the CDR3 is TGTGCCAGCAGCTGGGCGGAGACCCAGTACTTC. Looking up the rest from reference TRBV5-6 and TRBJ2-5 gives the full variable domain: DAGVTQSPTHLIKTRGQQVTLRCSPKSGHDTVSWYQQALGQGPQFIFQYYEEEERQRGNFPDRFSGHQFPNYSSELNVNALLLGDSALYLCASSWAETQYFGPGTRLLVL.

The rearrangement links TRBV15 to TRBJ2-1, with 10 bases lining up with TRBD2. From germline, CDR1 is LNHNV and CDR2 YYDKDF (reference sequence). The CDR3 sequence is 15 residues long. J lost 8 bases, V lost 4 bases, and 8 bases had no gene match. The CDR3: CATSTLAGEIHEQFF. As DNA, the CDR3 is TGTGCCACCAGCACCCTAGCGGGAGAAATCCATGAGCAGTTCTTC.

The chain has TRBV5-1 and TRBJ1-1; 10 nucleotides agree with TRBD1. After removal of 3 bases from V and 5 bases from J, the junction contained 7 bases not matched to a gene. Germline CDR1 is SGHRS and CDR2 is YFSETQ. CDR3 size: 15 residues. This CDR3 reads CASSSPDRGRTEAFF. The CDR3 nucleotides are TGCGCCAGCAGCTCCCCGGACAGGGGGAGAACTGAAGCTTTCTTT.

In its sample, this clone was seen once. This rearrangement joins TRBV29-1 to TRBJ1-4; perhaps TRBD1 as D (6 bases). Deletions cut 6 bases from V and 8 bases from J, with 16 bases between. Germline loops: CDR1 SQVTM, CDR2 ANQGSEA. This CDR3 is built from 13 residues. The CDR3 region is CSVPGTHREKLFF. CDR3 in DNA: TGCAGCGTCCCCGGGACACACCGCGAAAAACTGTTTTTT.

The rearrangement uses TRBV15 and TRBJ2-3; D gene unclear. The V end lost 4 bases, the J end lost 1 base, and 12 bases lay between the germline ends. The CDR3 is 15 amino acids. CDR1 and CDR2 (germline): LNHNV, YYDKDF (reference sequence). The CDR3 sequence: CATSTSGYRTDTQYF. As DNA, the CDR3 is TGTGCCACCAGCACCTCCGGGTACCGCACAGATACGCAGTATTTT. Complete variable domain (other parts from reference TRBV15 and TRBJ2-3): DAMVIQNPRYQVTQFGKPVTLSCSQTLNHNVMYWYQQKSSQAPKLLFHYYDKDFNNEADTPDNFQSRRPNTSFCFLDIRSPGLGDTAMYLCATSTSGYRTDTQYFGPGTRLTVL.

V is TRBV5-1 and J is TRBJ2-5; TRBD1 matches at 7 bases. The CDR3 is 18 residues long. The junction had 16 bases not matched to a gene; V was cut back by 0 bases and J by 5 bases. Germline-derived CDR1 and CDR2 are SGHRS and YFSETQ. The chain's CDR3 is CASSLASQGQPTSETQYF. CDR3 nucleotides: TGCGCCAGCAGCTTGGCCTCCCAGGGACAGCCGACTTCTGAGACCCAGTACTTC.

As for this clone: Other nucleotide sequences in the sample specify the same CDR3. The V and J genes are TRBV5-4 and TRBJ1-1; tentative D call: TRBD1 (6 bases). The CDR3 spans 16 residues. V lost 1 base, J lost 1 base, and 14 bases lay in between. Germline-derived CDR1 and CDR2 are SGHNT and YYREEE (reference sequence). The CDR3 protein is CASSLWAGARNTEAFF. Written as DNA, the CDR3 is TGTGCCAGCAGCTTGTGGGCAGGGGCTAGGAACACTGAAGCTTTCTTT.

CDR3 in amino acids: CASRLDTNYGYTF. The DNA for the CDR3 is TGTGCCAGCAGACTGGACACAAACTATGGCTACACCTTC. The genes are TRBV2 and TRBJ1-2; D perhaps matches TRBD1 (5 bases). The CDR3 runs 13 residues. V was shortened by 6 bases and J by 2 bases, with 10 bases between the two germline ends. Looked up from germline, CDR1 is SNHLY and CDR2 is FYNNEI.

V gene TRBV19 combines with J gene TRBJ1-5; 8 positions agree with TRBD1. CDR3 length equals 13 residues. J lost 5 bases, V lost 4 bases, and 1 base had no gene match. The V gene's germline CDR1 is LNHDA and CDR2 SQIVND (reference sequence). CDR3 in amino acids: CASSNRGDQPQHF. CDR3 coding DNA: TGTGCCAGTAGTAACAGGGGGGATCAGCCCCAGCATTTT.

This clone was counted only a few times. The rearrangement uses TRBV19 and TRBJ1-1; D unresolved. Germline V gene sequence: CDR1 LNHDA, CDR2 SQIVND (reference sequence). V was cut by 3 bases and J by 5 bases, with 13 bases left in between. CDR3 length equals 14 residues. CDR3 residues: CASSIFAAGTEAFF. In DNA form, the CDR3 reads TGTGCCAGTAGTATCTTCGCCGCGGGGACTGAAGCTTTCTTT.